Listed here are 14 T cell receptor beta chains from one sample, sequenced in a study of blood T cell repertoires in COVID-19. Sequencing was performed with immunoSEQ multiplex PCR; in TCRdb, only in-frame clones are kept and a portion is missing. The sample holds under 250,000 clones, 85% to 90% seen once. Specimen: peripheral blood. The receptors stem from a man over 45 with COVID-19, enrolled during active disease.

This chain joins TRBV5-5 and TRBJ2-7; possible D gene TRBD1, 6 bases. Germline CDR1 and CDR2: SGHKS and YYEKEE (reference sequence). The CDR3 is 17 residues long. V was clipped by 2 bases and J by 2 bases, with 20 bases between them. This CDR3 reads CASSFFRTGFSPYEQYF. The CDR3 nucleotides read TGTGCCAGCAGCTTTTTCCGTACAGGGTTCAGCCCCTACGAGCAGTACTTC.

V gene TRBV3-1 (or the pseudogene TRBV3-2) combines with J gene TRBJ1-1; TRBD1 aligns across 7 bases. The V gene end was trimmed by 4 bases and the J gene end by 1 base; junction bases not matched to a gene: 6. CDR3 length: 15 residues. Germline-derived CDR1 and CDR2 are LGHDT and YNNKEL (reference sequence). As DNA, the CDR3 is TGTGCCAGCAGCCCGTGGAGGGGGCAGAACACTGAAGCTTTCTTT. Protein: CASSPWRGQNTEAFF.

This chain joins TRBV5-1 and TRBJ2-7, with D perhaps TRBD1 (6 bases). CDR3 length: 12 amino acids. CDR1 is SGHRS and CDR2 is YFSETQ in the germline V gene. Trimming took 5 bases from V and 0 from J, leaving 6 bases between them. The CDR3, as DNA: TGCGCCAGCAGGGACAGCTCCTACGAGCAGTACTTC. Protein: CASRDSSYEQYF.

This chain connects TRBV10-3 to TRBJ1-2; TRBD1 is a possible D gene (6 bases). Trimming cost V 0 bases and J 5 bases, with 16 bases left between them. The germline V gene has CDR1 ENHRY and CDR2 SYGVKD. The CDR3 has 16 residues. The CDR3: CAISESPGALPYGYTF. CDR3 bases: TGTGCCATCAGTGAGTCTCCAGGGGCCCTGCCTTATGGCTACACCTTC.

The V gene is TRBV6-2 or TRBV6-3, the J gene TRBJ1-5; D gene ambiguous. Germline CDR1 is MNHEY and CDR2 is SVGEGT. With 2 bases removed from V and 2 bases from J, the gap between germline ends came to 19 bases. The CDR3 totals 18 residues. CDR3: CASSYQAGISLGNQPQHF. The CDR3 coding sequence is TGTGCCAGCAGTTACCAGGCTGGAATAAGTTTAGGCAATCAGCCCCAGCATTTT.

The gene calls are TRBV11-1 and TRBJ2-2; perhaps TRBD1 as D (6 bases). The V gene's germline CDR1 is SGHAT and CDR2 FQDESV (reference sequence). The ends were cut back, 5 bases at V and 8 bases at J, with 21 bases in the middle. This CDR3 region has 16 residues. CDR3 sequence reads: CASSQPTRGVKGELFF. CDR3 sequence (DNA): TGTGCCAGCAGCCAACCTACCAGGGGAGTAAAGGGGGAGCTGTTTTTT.

The J gene is TRBJ2-1, the V gene TRBV2, with D possibly matching TRBD1 (6 bases). The CDR3 contains 15 residues. The V and J ends lost 3 bases and 4 bases respectively, with 13 bases between them. Germline assignment: CDR1 SNHLY and CDR2 FYNNEI. The CDR3 loop is CASSDAGDTYNEQFF. DNA for the CDR3: TGTGCCAGCAGTGATGCAGGGGACACATACAATGAGCAGTTCTTC.

This rearrangement joins TRBV6-1 to TRBJ2-2, with 7 bases lining up with TRBD1. V shed 8 bases and J 2 bases; nucleotides not matched to a gene: 11. The CDR3 is 16 residues long. Germline loops: CDR1 MNHNS, CDR2 SASEGT. The CDR3 sequence: CASCGQERINTGELFF. In DNA form, the CDR3 reads TGTGCCAGCTGTGGACAGGAACGGATAAACACCGGGGAGCTGTTTTTT.

The rearrangement links TRBV7-9 to TRBJ1-2, with D unclear. Germline V gives CDR1 SEHNR, CDR2 FQNEAQ (reference sequence). V was shortened by 5 bases and J by 3 bases, with 7 bases between the two germline ends. This CDR3 has 12 residues. The CDR3, as DNA: TGTGCCAGCAGCCCAACGGACTATGGCTACACCTTC. Translating it yields CASSPTDYGYTF.

The chain couples TRBV6-1 to TRBJ2-3, with 8 bases identical to TRBD2. The germline V gene encodes CDR1 MNHNS and CDR2 SASEGT. The CDR3 is 16 amino acids. Trimming removed 3 bases from V and 4 bases from J; junction bases left unmatched: 9. CDR3 sequence (DNA): TGTGCCAGCAGTGAGCGGGGGGCCTACCCCCCAGATACGCAGTATTTT. Translating it yields CASSERGAYPPDTQYF.

The genes are TRBV10-3 and TRBJ2-3, with TRBD2 identical over 13 bases. Germline V gene sequence: CDR1 ENHRY, CDR2 SYGVKD. Germline trimming cut 3 bases from V and 2 bases from J; bases unmatched to any gene: 8. The CDR3 loop spans 18 amino acids. The CDR3 coding sequence is TGTGCCATCAGTGACCCCTTCGGGACTAGCGGGACCACAGATACGCAGTATTTT. Its translation: CAISDPFGTSGTTDTQYF.

This chain joins TRBV7-2 and TRBJ1-6; 9 bases map to TRBD1. The CDR3 runs 16 residues. Germline trimming cut 5 bases from V and 5 bases from J; bases unmatched to any gene: 7. Germline V gene lookup returns CDR1 SGHTA and CDR2 FQGNSA. CDR3 sequence reads: CASSPGTGTNNSPLHF. In DNA, the CDR3 is TGTGCCAGCAGCCCGGGGACAGGGACCAATAATTCACCCCTCCACTTT.

This clone was counted between two and nine times. This sequence joins TRBV30 and TRBJ1-2; tentative D call: TRBD1 (6 bases). This CDR3 region has 12 residues. Germline lookup yields CDR1 GTSNPN and CDR2 SVGIG (reference sequence). With 5 bases removed from V and 8 bases from J, the gap between germline ends came to 15 bases. The CDR3 loop is CAWAQQGLGYTF. In DNA, the CDR3 is TGTGCCTGGGCCCAACAGGGCTTGGGCTACACCTTC.

The rearrangement links TRBV7-8 to TRBJ2-1; D is unclear. Per germline, CDR1 SGHVS and CDR2 FQNEAQ. The length of the CDR3 is 14 residues. Between the trimmed V and J ends, which lost 1 base and 5 bases, there was a span of 9 bases. The CDR3 nucleotides are TGTGCCAGCAGCTTAGGAAGTCACAACAATGAGCAGTTCTTC. Protein: CASSLGSHNNEQFF.